This TCR beta chain stems from a study of chemoradiotherapy in HPV16-positive cancers. The data were produced by immunoSEQ multiplex PCR, yet TCRdb's version contains in-frame clones alone and is incomplete. Here the sample spans approximately 23,000 clones, 73% being singletons. With 0 bases clipped from V and 6 bases from J, the junction kept 4 bases outside the gene matches. Germline V gene sequence: CDR1 SEHNR, CDR2 FQNEAQ (reference sequence). The CDR3 totals 15 residues. Study-wide results and caveats: The functional HPV-specific definition rests on just a couple of HPV16-positive patients. During treatment, candidate HPV-specific clones and E7-related motifs expanded in tumor. For HPV16-positive patients, expanding HPV-responsive T cells associated with longer recurrence-free survival.

Details on this clone: The antigen is unknown.

Sample acquisition took place from a patient who underwent chemoradiotherapy. V is TRBV7-9 and J is TRBJ1-1; TRBD1 matches at 10 bases. The sequence came from a human donor with HPV-associated anogenital cancer. Written as DNA, the CDR3 is TGTGCCAGCAGCTTAGCGGGACAGGGGCGGGCTGAAGCTTTCTTT. It encodes CASSLAGQGRAEAFF.